This is a list of T cell receptor beta chains from one sample in a study of blood T cells in healthy people across ages. MiXCR was run by TCRdb on the 5' RACE reads, yielding one entry per CDR3 protein. The table lists 1.5 million to 2 million distinct CDR3 sequences, roughly 27% of them singletons. The specimen was blood. Receptor source: a woman in her 30s in good health. CDR3s include the opening cysteine and the closing phenylalanine or tryptophan. The order of the fields is J gene, V gene, clone size, D gene, CDR3 DNA, CDR3 protein. A D gene is named only where the DNA matches it firmly. Expanded clones get a size class; other rows say once, few or many, or leave the size out.

>TRBJ1-2|TRBV3-1|-|-
TGTGCCAGCAGCCGGCAGCCTGCTAACTATGGCTACACCTTC
CASSRQPANYGYTF
>TRBJ2-7|TRBV12-3/TRBV12-4|few|-
TGTGCCAGCGGGGTTTTGGGCTACGAGCAGTACTTC
CASGVLGYEQYF
>TRBJ1-5|TRBV4-1|-|TRBD1
TGCGCCAGCAGCCAAGATGACAGGGGAACGGCGTCTTGGCAGCCCCAGCATTTT
CASSQDDRGTASWQPQHF
>TRBJ2-7|TRBV20-1|-|-
TGCAGTGCTAGAGATGGGGGCCACGAGCAGTACTTC
CSARDGGHEQYF
>TRBJ1-6|TRBV28|-|TRBD1
TGTGCCAGCATTCCTTTTGGCAGGGGGCTTGGTTCACCCCTCCACTTT
CASIPFGRGLGSPLHF
>TRBJ2-5|TRBV20-1|many|-
TGCAGTGCTAGAGATATTCCGGGGGAGACCCAGTACTTC
CSARDIPGETQYF
>TRBJ2-7|TRBV6-5|many|-
TGTGCCAGCAGTTACTCTTCCGGACCGTCCTACGAGCAGTACTTC
CASSYSSGPSYEQYF
>TRBJ2-1|TRBV2|few|-
TGTGCCAGCAATCGACGGGGGACCAATGAGCAGTTCTTC
CASNRRGTNEQFF
>TRBJ2-7|TRBV20-1|few|TRBD2
TGCAGTGCTAGAGTTAGCGGGAGGGCCAACGAGCAGTACTTC
CSARVSGRANEQYF
>TRBJ2-1|TRBV5-1|many|-
TGCGCCAGCAGCTTCACTCGGCAGGACAACAATGAGCAGTTCTTC
CASSFTRQDNNEQFF
>TRBJ2-1|TRBV6-6|-|TRBD2
TGTGCCAGCAGTCGACAGCGGGACTACAATGAGCAGTTCTTC
CASSRQRDYNEQFF
>TRBJ2-5|TRBV7-2|-|-
TGTGCCAGCAGAGACTACTCCGGAAGGGCCGGACAAGAGACCCAGTACTTC
CASRDYSGRAGQETQYF
>TRBJ1-1|TRBV29-1|-|-
TGCAGCGTGGGGAACGGGGGGACTGAAGCTTTCTTT
CSVGNGGTEAFF
>TRBJ2-7|TRBV4-1|few|TRBD1
TGCGCCAGCAGCCAAGCCGGGACAGCAGGCTACGAGCAGTACTTC
CASSQAGTAGYEQYF
>TRBJ2-5|TRBV7-2|many|TRBD2
TGTGCCAGCGATAGGGACTACCTTAGCGGGACCCAGTACTTC
CASDRDYLSGTQYF
>TRBJ2-1|TRBV27|-|TRBD2
TGTGCCAGCAGTACTAGCGGGAGCGGAAACAATGAGCAGTTCTTC
CASSTSGSGNNEQFF
>TRBJ1-1|TRBV7-9|-|-
TGTGCCAGCAGCAAAGGGGGGGGGGCGCGCACTGAAGCTTTCTTT
CASSKGGGARTEAFF
>TRBJ2-1|TRBV5-1|-|-
TGCGCCAGCAGCCCCGTGACCTCCTACAATGAGCAGTTCTTC
CASSPVTSYNEQFF
>TRBJ2-7|TRBV20-1|-|TRBD2
TGCAGTGCCACTAGGGATCTAGCGGGAGGCCTTACCTACGAGCAGTACTTC
CSATRDLAGGLTYEQYF
>TRBJ2-1|TRBV5-8|-|TRBD1
TGTGCCAGCAGCATCGGACAGGGGGAATGGTTCTTC
CASSIGQGEWFF
>TRBJ1-2|TRBV7-2|few|-
TGTGCCAGCAGCCTGTTAGGGGAGGATGGCTACACCTTC
CASSLLGEDGYTF
>TRBJ2-7|TRBV6-1|many|-
TGTGCCAGCAGTGAAAAAGGAAGGGTCGAGCAGTACTTC
CASSEKGRVEQYF
>TRBJ2-2|TRBV28|-|-
TGTGCCAGCAGCTACGGGACGGGACCCACCGGGGAGCTGTTTTTT
CASSYGTGPTGELFF
>TRBJ2-1|TRBV6-6|few|TRBD2
TGTGCCAGCAGCCCCTGGACTAGCGGTAACAATGAGCAGTTCTTC
CASSPWTSGNNEQFF
>TRBJ2-1|TRBV2|-|TRBD2
TGTGCCAGCAGTCCGGGACTAGCAGAAAATGAGCAGTTCTTC
CASSPGLAENEQFF
>TRBJ1-2|TRBV2|few|-
TGTGCCAGCAGGGCCCAGGGGCACTATGGCTACACCTTC
CASRAQGHYGYTF
>TRBJ2-7|TRBV3-1|few|-
TGTGCCAGCAGCCAAGGGACCATCCTATACGAGCAGTACTTC
CASSQGTILYEQYF
>TRBJ2-3|TRBV7-9|few|-
TGTGCCGGCAGCCCTGACAACCTCGCCACAGATACGCAGTATTTT
CAGSPDNLATDTQYF
>TRBJ2-7|TRBV20-1|few|-
TGCAGTGCTAGAGGATCCTTTGACTACGAGCAGTACTTC
CSARGSFDYEQYF
>TRBJ2-1|TRBV18|-|-
TGTGCCAGCTCCACCGGGGCCCCTTTCCCTTACAATGAGCAGTTCTTC
CASSTGAPFPYNEQFF
>TRBJ1-5|TRBV5-1|-|-
TGCGCCAGCAGCTGGGGGGGAAATAGCAATCAGCCCCAGCATTTT
CASSWGGNSNQPQHF